The next 2 T cell receptor beta chains were all read from a single sample in a study of cytomegalovirus exposure and HLA in healthy donors. PCR amplification relied on 60 Vbeta primers (plus 13 Jbeta primers). The assay was immunoSEQ multiplex PCR, and TCRdb's table has in-frame clones only and misses some. The sample lists about 150,000 clones; over 60% were seen once. What was sequenced was PBMCs. The source of these receptors is a male donor in good health and CMV-seronegative.

CDR3 sequence: CASMKGGPDTQYF. In nucleotides, the CDR3 is TGTGCCAGCATGAAGGGGGGGCCAGATACGCAGTATTTT. The chain links TRBV25-1 to TRBJ2-3, with D maybe TRBD2 (7 bases). Germline V CDR1 and CDR2: MGHDK, SYGVNS. V was pared by 7 bases and J by 4 bases, with 12 bases between. The CDR3 covers 13 residues.

The chain carries TRBV7-9 and TRBJ1-2; TRBD1 matches at 8 bases. V was pared by 3 bases and J by 8 bases, with 2 bases of the junction left unmatched. The V gene's germline CDR1 is SEHNR and CDR2 FQNEAQ (reference sequence). The CDR3 has 12 amino acids. The CDR3 spells CASSFSGGGYTF. Written as DNA, the CDR3 is TGTGCCAGCAGCTTCTCAGGGGGCGGCTACACCTTC.